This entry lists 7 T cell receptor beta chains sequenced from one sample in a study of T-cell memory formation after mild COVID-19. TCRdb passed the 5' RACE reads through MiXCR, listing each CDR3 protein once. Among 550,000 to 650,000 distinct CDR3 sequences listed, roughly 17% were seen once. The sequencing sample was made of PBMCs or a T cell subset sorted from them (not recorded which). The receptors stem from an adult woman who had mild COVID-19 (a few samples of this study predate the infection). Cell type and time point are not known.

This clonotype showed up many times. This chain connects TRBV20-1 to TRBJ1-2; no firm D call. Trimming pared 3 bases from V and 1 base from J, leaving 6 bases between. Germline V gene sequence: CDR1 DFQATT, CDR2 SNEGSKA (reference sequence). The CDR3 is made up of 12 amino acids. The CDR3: CSARSGNYGYTF. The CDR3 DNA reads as TGCAGTGCTAGGTCCGGTAACTATGGCTACACCTTC.

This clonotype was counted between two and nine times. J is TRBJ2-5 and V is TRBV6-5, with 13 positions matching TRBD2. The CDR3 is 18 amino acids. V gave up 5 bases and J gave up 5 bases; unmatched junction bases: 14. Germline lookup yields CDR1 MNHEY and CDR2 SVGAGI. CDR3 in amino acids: CASSHHSWTSGRGETQYF. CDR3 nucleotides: TGTGCCAGCAGTCATCACTCCTGGACTAGCGGGAGAGGCGAGACCCAGTACTTC.

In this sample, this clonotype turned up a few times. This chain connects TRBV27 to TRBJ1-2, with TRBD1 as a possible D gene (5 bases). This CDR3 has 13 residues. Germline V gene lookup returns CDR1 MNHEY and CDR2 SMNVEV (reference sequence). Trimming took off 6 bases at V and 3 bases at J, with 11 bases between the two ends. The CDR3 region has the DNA TGTGCCAGCAGCGGGCAGGGTGACTATGGCTACACCTTC. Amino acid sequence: CASSGQGDYGYTF.

CDR3 bases: TGTGCCAGCTCATATGGGGTGTCGTTGAGGGAGCAGTACTTC. It is translated as CASSYGVSLREQYF. V usage is TRBV18 and J usage is TRBJ2-7; no firm D call. V was pared by 5 bases and J by 7 bases, with 18 bases between. Germline V gives CDR1 KGHSH, CDR2 LQKENI. This CDR3 contains 14 residues.

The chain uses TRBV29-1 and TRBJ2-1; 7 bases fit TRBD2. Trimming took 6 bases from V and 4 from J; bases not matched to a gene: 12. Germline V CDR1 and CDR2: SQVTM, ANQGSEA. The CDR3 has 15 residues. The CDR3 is CSVANRLAEYNEQFF. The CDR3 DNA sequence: TGCAGCGTAGCAAATAGACTAGCCGAGTACAATGAGCAGTTCTTC.

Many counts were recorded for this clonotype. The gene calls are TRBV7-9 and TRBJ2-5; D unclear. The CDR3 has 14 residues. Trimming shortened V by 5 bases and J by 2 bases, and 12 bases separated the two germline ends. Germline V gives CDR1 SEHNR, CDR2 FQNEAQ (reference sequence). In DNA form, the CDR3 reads TGTGCCAGCAGCACCCCACGGAATCAAGAGACCCAGTACTTC. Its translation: CASSTPRNQETQYF. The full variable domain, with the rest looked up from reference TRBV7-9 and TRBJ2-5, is DTGVSQNPRHKITKRGQNVTFRCDPISEHNRLYWYRQTLGQGPEFLTYFQNEAQLEKSRLLSDRFSAERPKGSFSTLEIQRTEQGDSAMYLCASSTPRNQETQYFGPGTRLLVL.

CDR3 loop: CASSEVIFPGNTIYF. For the CDR3, the DNA is TGTGCCAGCAGTGAGGTGATATTTCCCGGAAACACCATATATTTT. This chain joins TRBV6-1 and TRBJ1-3, with D hard to call. In germline, CDR1 is MNHNS, CDR2 SASEGT. The V and J ends lost 3 bases and 4 bases respectively, with 13 bases between them. The CDR3 is 15 residues long.